Listed below are T cell receptor beta chains from one sample, sequenced in a study of shared clonotypes between healthy human individuals. The table came from immunoSEQ multiplex PCR; TCRdb's copy has only in-frame clones and leaves some out. The sample gives 450,000 to 500,000 clones, approximately 78% of which show up once; more than 10% is in the top ten. The specimen sequenced was PBMCs. The receptors come from a woman in her forties in good health. Some clones in this sample may be carry-over from other donors' samples. Both conserved end residues are part of each CDR3. A D gene is named only where the DNA matches it firmly. Expanded clones get a size class; other rows say once, few or many, or leave the size out.

DNA	CDR3	D	V	J	size
TGTGCCAGCAGCCCCTGGGTCGGCGAGCAGTACTTC	CASSPWVGEQYF	.	TRBV28	TRBJ2-7	.
TGTGCCAGCAGTTTAGAGACGGGTTTCTACGGGGAGCTGTTTTTT	CASSLETGFYGELFF	.	TRBV28	TRBJ2-2	.
TGTGCCAGCAGTGACCGACAGGGAATCGATGGCTACACCTTC	CASSDRQGIDGYTF	TRBD1	TRBV2	TRBJ1-2	.
TGTGCCAGCAAGGGAGCCGGGAGCTCCTACGAGCAGTACTTC	CASKGAGSSYEQYF	.	TRBV7-9	TRBJ2-7	.
TGTGCCACGGGCCCCGGGTCAGGGGGCAATCAGCCCCAGCATTTT	CATGPGSGGNQPQHF	.	TRBV7-8	TRBJ1-5	.
TGTGCCAGCGGGCCTCCCGCAGGGCGTCCCGGGGAGCTGTTTTTT	CASGPPAGRPGELFF	.	TRBV7-2	TRBJ2-2	.
TGTGCCAGCAGTGCTGACAGGGCTTCACCCCTCCACTTT	CASSADRASPLHF	TRBD1	TRBV2	TRBJ1-6	few
TGTGCCAGCAGTTCAGGGTCGGCGGGTGTCGATGAGCAGTTCTTC	CASSSGSAGVDEQFF	.	TRBV27	TRBJ2-1	.
TGTGCCAGCAGCTTAGCTGGATGGCAGCCCCAGCATTTT	CASSLAGWQPQHF	.	TRBV7-3	TRBJ1-5	once
TGCGCCAGCAGCGCGACAGGAGACCCTAGCACAGATACGCAGTATTTT	CASSATGDPSTDTQYF	.	TRBV5-1	TRBJ2-3	.
TGTGCCAGCTCACCAAGCAGTGGGGCCAACGTCCTGACTTTC	CASSPSSGANVLTF	.	TRBV18	TRBJ2-6	.
TGTGCCAGCAGCGCCTGGTCAGATACGCAGTATTTT	CASSAWSDTQYF	.	TRBV2	TRBJ2-3	few
TGTGCCAGCAGCCCCGGGGACAGGGGTAGGTCCCGGGAAAAACTGTTTTTT	CASSPGDRGRSREKLFF	TRBD1	TRBV7-9	TRBJ1-4	.
TGTGCCAGCAGCCAAGGGGGCTGGGAGCAGTACTTC	CASSQGGWEQYF	TRBD1	TRBV11-1	TRBJ2-7	.
TGTGCCAGCAGTGGAAGAAGGAGGGAGCCCCAGCATTTT	CASSGRRREPQHF	.	TRBV6-1	TRBJ1-5	.
TGTGCTAGTGGTTCTAGCGGGATTTCTGGGGAGCTGTTTTTT	CASGSSGISGELFF	TRBD2	TRBV12-5	TRBJ2-2	.
TGTGCCAGCTCACCCGGGACCCTCGATGAGCAGTTCTTC	CASSPGTLDEQFF	.	TRBV18	TRBJ2-1	few
TGTGCCAGCAGCTTAGGCACCGGCACAGATACGCAGTATTTT	CASSLGTGTDTQYF	.	TRBV11-2	TRBJ2-3	once
TGTGCCAGCAGCTCGAGGACTAGTGTGAACGAGCAGTACTTC	CASSSRTSVNEQYF	TRBD2	TRBV7-3	TRBJ2-7	.
TGTGCCAGCAGCTTACCCAGACTCGACTCCAATGAGCAGTTCTTC	CASSLPRLDSNEQFF	.	TRBV5-4	TRBJ2-1	.
TGTGCCAGCAGCTTCGAACGGACGCTAGCGGGAGGGAGCACAGATACGCAGTATTTT	CASSFERTLAGGSTDTQYF	TRBD2	TRBV11-2	TRBJ2-3	many
TGTGCCAGCAGTCGTGACAGGGCTGGGGGCTACACCTTC	CASSRDRAGGYTF	TRBD1	TRBV28	TRBJ1-2	.
TGTGCCAGCTCACCCTCAGGACTAGGAGGGGCAGATACGCAGTATTTT	CASSPSGLGGADTQYF	TRBD2	TRBV18	TRBJ2-3	.
TGTGCCAGCAGTTACGGACAGGGAAGGATTTCACCCCTCCACTTT	CASSYGQGRISPLHF	TRBD1	TRBV6-5	TRBJ1-6	few
TGCAGCGTTGACAGGGTAACCTATGGCTACACCTTC	CSVDRVTYGYTF	.	TRBV29-1	TRBJ1-2	few
TGTGCCTGGAGTACGCTCCGGGGAAAGGAGCAGTACTTC	CAWSTLRGKEQYF	.	TRBV30	TRBJ2-7	.
TGCGCCAGCAGAACGGGACTAGCGGGAACCGGGGAGCTGTTTTTT	CASRTGLAGTGELFF	TRBD2	TRBV5-1	TRBJ2-2	few
TGTGCCAGCCTCCTCGGACTAGCGGGAGAGGCAGATACGCAGTATTTT	CASLLGLAGEADTQYF	TRBD2	TRBV2	TRBJ2-3	few
TGCGCCAGCAGCTTGCTCGAGATGGAGGAGACCCAGTACTTC	CASSLLEMEETQYF	.	TRBV5-1	TRBJ2-5	.
TGTGCCAGCAGCGTAGGGGGGACCGAGGACATTCAGTACTTC	CASSVGGTEDIQYF	.	TRBV9	TRBJ2-4	once
TGTGCCAGCAGCTTAACCTCTGGGGGAACCTACAATGAGCAGTTCTTC	CASSLTSGGTYNEQFF	.	TRBV7-3	TRBJ2-1	.
TGTGCCAGCAGTGCTCACAGGGGTTCGTACGAGCAGTACTTC	CASSAHRGSYEQYF	TRBD1	TRBV6-1	TRBJ2-7	.